The next 9 T cell receptor beta chains were all read from a single sample in a study of cytomegalovirus exposure and HLA in healthy donors. The PCR was carried out with 60 Vbeta primers and 13 Jbeta primers. Data came from immunoSEQ multiplex PCR; TCRdb stores just in-frame clones and leaves some out. The sample consists of 150,000 to 200,000 clones, approximately 83% of them appearing once. The sample was PBMCs. Receptors were obtained from a boy between 2 and 10 years old in good health and CMV-seronegative.

V is TRBV7-2 and J is TRBJ2-7; D uncertain. V was pared by 2 bases and J by 6 bases, with 8 bases between. Germline V gene lookup returns CDR1 SGHTA and CDR2 FQGNSA. The CDR3 spans 12 residues. Here the CDR3 reads CASSLYPLEQYF. The CDR3, as DNA: TGTGCCAGCAGCTTATATCCCCTCGAGCAGTACTTC.

The rearrangement joins TRBV2 to TRBJ1-2; D perhaps matches TRBD1 (6 bases). The germline V gene encodes CDR1 SNHLY and CDR2 FYNNEI. V dropped 11 bases and J dropped 7 bases, with 20 bases sitting between them. This CDR3 spans 13 amino acids. CDR3 in amino acids: CASLSGEGGGYTF. The DNA of the CDR3 is TGTGCCTCCTTATCCGGGGAAGGGGGTGGCTACACCTTC. Variable domain in full (rest from reference TRBV2 and TRBJ1-2): EPEVTQTPSHQVTQMGQEVILRCVPISNHLYFYWYRQILGQKVEFLVSFYNNEISEKSEIFDDQFSVERPDGSNFTLKIRSTKLEDSAMYFCASLSGEGGGYTFGSGTRLTVV.

This sequence joins TRBV4-3 and TRBJ2-1; D not certain. Deletions cut 4 bases from V and 7 bases from J, with 11 bases between. This CDR3 contains 13 residues. The germline gives CDR1 LGHNA, CDR2 YSLEER. CDR3 nucleotides: TGCGCCAGCAGCCCGAGCCAGGATAATGAGCAGTTCTTC. Amino acid sequence: CASSPSQDNEQFF.

The chain recombines TRBV7-6 with TRBJ1-1, with unresolved D. V was pared by 5 bases and J by 3 bases, with 13 bases between. The CDR3 extends over 14 amino acids. Per the germline V gene, CDR1 is SGHVS and CDR2 is FNYEAQ. The CDR3 bases are TGTGCCAGCAGCATGCTGGAGTGGGACACTGAAGCTTTCTTT. Translation gives CASSMLEWDTEAFF.

V usage is TRBV4-3 and J usage is TRBJ1-1; 9 nucleotides align to TRBD1. V shed 1 base, J shed 5 bases, and the junction held 5 bases outside the gene matches. This CDR3 is built from 15 residues. CDR1 is LGHNA, CDR2 YSLEER, per germline. The CDR3 protein is CASSQGGTGNTEAFF. The CDR3 DNA is TGCGCCAGCAGCCAAGGGGGGACAGGGAATACTGAAGCTTTCTTT.

J is TRBJ2-3 and V is TRBV7-9; D call uncertain. V lost 5 bases to trimming and J lost 3 bases, with 6 bases between them. Germline CDR1 SEHNR, CDR2 FQNEAQ (reference sequence). CDR3 size: 12 residues. The CDR3 spells CASSRTTDTQYF. The CDR3, as DNA: TGTGCCAGCAGCCGTACAACAGATACGCAGTATTTT.

The chain combines TRBV6-1 with TRBJ1-1, with D unclear. CDR3 length: 14 amino acids. Germline V gene sequence: CDR1 MNHNS, CDR2 SASEGT. V lost 9 bases, J lost 0 bases, and 14 bases lay in between. The CDR3, as DNA: TGTGCCAGTATACTTGAACTTATGAACACTGAAGCTTTCTTT. It encodes CASILELMNTEAFF.

This clone was seen a few times. V is TRBV15 and J is TRBJ2-3; D might be TRBD2 (6 bases). CDR1 LNHNV and CDR2 YYDKDF come from the germline V gene (reference sequence). The CDR3 contains 17 residues. The V and J ends lost 5 bases and 4 bases respectively, with 22 bases between them. This CDR3 reads CATSSWGRAGGSDTQYF. DNA for the CDR3: TGTGCCACCAGCTCCTGGGGCCGTGCAGGAGGGTCAGATACGCAGTATTTT.

This clone was observed once. The J gene is TRBJ1-1, the V gene TRBV7-2; D may be TRBD1 (6 bases). This CDR3 is 13 amino acids long. The V and J ends lost 1 base and 8 bases respectively, with 11 bases between them. From germline, CDR1 is SGHTA and CDR2 FQGNSA. Here the CDR3 reads CASSLDPGVEAFF. The CDR3 nucleotides read TGTGCCAGCAGCTTAGACCCAGGGGTGGAAGCTTTCTTT.